This T cell receptor beta chain was profiled in a study of blood T cells in healthy people across ages. This clonotype was seen a few times. The antigen is undetermined. Study results and caveats: Estimates based on one million T cells were treated as lower bounds. Older age went with lower TCR beta diversity per million T cells, in a roughly linear way.

Deletions cut 5 bases from V and 5 bases from J, with 16 bases between. Germline V gene data show CDR1 as SGHVS and CDR2 as FNYEAQ. This CDR3 spans 16 amino acids. Isolation yielded PBMCs, at least 6 million per sample, in every case. The second PCR ran roughly 6 to 11 cycles with a sample-barcoded 5' primer and J-beta primers. Every cDNA molecule bore a tag from a template-switch adaptor containing 12 random nucleotides. In TCRdb, the 5' RACE reads were re-called with MiXCR into one record per CDR3 protein. The sample has roughly 1,300,000 distinct CDR3 sequences; roughly 60% are singletons. The chain links TRBV7-6 to TRBJ1-6; D is undetermined. Sequencing was carried out using blood. This clonotype was obtained from a man aged 18 to 35 in good health. In nucleotides, the CDR3 is TGTGCCAGCAGCCAATCCCCAGAAACTAATAATTCACCCCTCCACTTT. Protein product: CASSQSPETNNSPLHF.